A single sample gave rise to the 26 T cell receptor beta chains below, sequenced in a study of T cell repertoires in cytomegalovirus infection. TCRdb analysed the reads with MiXCR anew, one entry per CDR3 protein. This table has about 60,000 distinct CDR3 sequences, around 33% appearing once. Their target antigens are unknown. Sequencing was performed on PBMCs, sequenced either directly or after in vitro stimulation (not recorded which). The source of these receptors is a human donor in good health (CMV status not recorded). Some clones in this sample may be carry-over from other donors' samples.

This clonotype turned up a few times. CDR3 residues: CASSPDATNEKLFF. CDR3 coding DNA: TGTGCCAGCAGCCCCGATGCAACTAATGAAAAACTGTTTTTT. The chain employs TRBV27 and TRBJ1-4; D is uncertain. CDR1 MNHEY and CDR2 SMNVEV come from the germline V gene (reference sequence). The CDR3 has 14 residues. V lost 6 bases and J lost 0, with 8 bases in between. The variable domain in full, with the rest retrieved from reference TRBV27 and TRBJ1-4, is EAQVTQNPRYLITVTGKKLTVTCSQNMNHEYMSWYRQDPGLGLRQIYYSMNVEVTDKGDVPEGYKVSRKEKRNFPLILESPSPNQTSLYFCASSPDATNEKLFFGSGTQLSVL.

V is TRBV30 and J is TRBJ1-6; 9 bases match TRBD1. The ends lost 1 base at V and 7 bases at J; junction bases unmatched: 2. This CDR3 comprises 14 residues. Germline-derived CDR1 and CDR2 are GTSNPN and SVGIG (reference sequence). The CDR3: CAWSEGQGNSPLHF. The CDR3 DNA reads as TGTGCCTGGAGTGAGGGACAGGGAAATTCACCCCTCCACTTT.

The V call is TRBV6-5, the J call TRBJ1-1, with unresolved D. The CDR3 is 14 amino acids. V was cut by 5 bases and J by 2 bases, with 12 bases left in between. The germline CDR1 and CDR2 sequences are MNHEY and SVGAGI. This CDR3 reads CASSLDNGNTEAFF. DNA of the CDR3: TGTGCCAGCAGTCTAGACAACGGAAACACTGAAGCTTTCTTT.

The genes are TRBV27 and TRBJ1-1; perhaps TRBD1 as D (5 bases). This CDR3 has 15 amino acids. V was pared by 6 bases and J by 4 bases, with 18 bases between. Germline V gene sequence: CDR1 MNHEY, CDR2 SMNVEV (reference sequence). CDR3 nucleotides: TGTGCCAGCAGCTTTGACAGTTTTCGTGGCACTGAAGCTTTCTTT. Translated, it gives CASSFDSFRGTEAFF.

This clonotype showed up many times. CDR3 amino acids: CASSQPDRTRGTDTQYF. CDR3 coding DNA: TGTGCCAGCAGTCAACCGGACAGGACTAGGGGCACAGATACGCAGTATTTT. The genes are TRBV12-3 or TRBV12-4 and TRBJ2-3; the D call may be TRBD1 or TRBD2 (7 bases each). The CDR3 has 17 amino acids. The V and J ends lost 5 bases and 1 base respectively, with 19 bases between them.

This chain joins TRBV7-8 and TRBJ1-3, with D perhaps matching TRBD1 (5 bases). The germline CDR1 and CDR2 sequences are SGHVS and FQNEAQ. The CDR3 loop spans 15 amino acids. V was trimmed by 1 base and J by 2 bases, leaving 9 bases between them. As DNA, the CDR3 is TGTGCCAGCAGCTTAGAGAGGGGAGCTGGAAACACCATATATTTT. Translated, it gives CASSLERGAGNTIYF.

This clonotype was picked up a small number of times. This chain uses TRBV18 with TRBJ2-5; 11 nucleotides match TRBD1. This CDR3 has 15 residues. J gave up 5 bases and V 3 bases, and 5 bases lay outside the gene matches. The V gene's germline CDR1 is KGHSH and CDR2 LQKENI. CDR3: CASSPGTGGRETQYF. CDR3 in DNA: TGTGCCAGCTCACCTGGGACAGGGGGAAGGGAGACCCAGTACTTC.

V gene TRBV12-3 or TRBV12-4 combines with J gene TRBJ2-2, with D hard to call. The V and J ends lost 4 bases and 3 bases respectively, with 6 bases between them. This CDR3 is 13 amino acids long. CDR3 bases: TGTGCCAGCAGTTCCTTATACACCGGGGAGCTGTTTTTT. Protein product: CASSSLYTGELFF.

This clonotype was seen more than once but under ten times. The genes are TRBV4-2 and TRBJ2-7, with D possibly matching TRBD1 (5 bases). This CDR3 comprises 14 residues. V was clipped by 0 bases and J by 5 bases, with 11 bases between them. CDR1 and CDR2 from the germline V gene are LGHNA and YNFKEQ. The CDR3 loop reads CASSQEKGIDEQYF. The CDR3 coding sequence is TGTGCCAGCAGCCAAGAGAAGGGGATCGACGAGCAGTACTTC.

CDR3 nucleotide sequence: TGTGCCAGCAGCTTACTAGCGGGAGGAGGAGAGACCCAGTACTTC. Translated: CASSLLAGGGETQYF. The J gene is TRBJ2-5, the V gene TRBV12-3 or TRBV12-4; 12 bases align to TRBD2. The ends lost 6 bases at V and 4 bases at J; junction bases unmatched: 6. This CDR3 comprises 15 residues.

The CDR3 bases are TGTGCCAGCAGTCGTGGGGGACCAAGCAATCAGCCCCAGCATTTT. Its translation: CASSRGGPSNQPQHF. V and J are TRBV12-3 or TRBV12-4 and TRBJ1-5, with D possibly being TRBD1 (5 bases). The V end lost 5 bases, the J end lost 1 base, and 12 bases lay between the germline ends. The CDR3 covers 15 residues.

The chain combines TRBV20-1 with TRBJ2-3; 10 positions match TRBD1. V shed 5 bases and J 5 bases; nucleotides not matched to a gene: 7. CDR3 length equals 14 residues. Germline values: CDR1 DFQATT, CDR2 SNEGSKA (reference sequence). The CDR3 nucleotides are TGCAGTGCTCCAGGACAGGGGGGTTTAGATACGCAGTATTTT. This codes for CSAPGQGGLDTQYF.

The chain carries TRBV7-2 and TRBJ1-2; 12 nucleotides align to TRBD1. V shed 5 bases, J shed 4 bases, and the junction held 8 bases outside the gene matches. Germline V gene sequence: CDR1 SGHTA, CDR2 FQGNSA. This CDR3 contains 16 residues. This chain's CDR3 is CASSLGTGGSRYGYTF. The CDR3 DNA is TGTGCCAGCAGCCTCGGGACAGGGGGCTCCCGCTATGGCTACACCTTC.

This clonotype came up a few times. The V gene is TRBV5-6, the J gene TRBJ2-7; D uncertain. There are 15 residues in the CDR3. CDR1 and CDR2 (germline): SGHDT, YYEEEE. Trimming removed 1 base from V and 6 bases from J, with 17 bases in between. As DNA, the CDR3 is TGTGCCAGCAGCTTGTTGGGTAAGGCACAACGCGAGCAGTACTTC. This sequence encodes CASSLLGKAQREQYF.

In its sample, this clonotype was seen a few times. The V and J genes are TRBV7-9 and TRBJ1-1; D might be TRBD1 (5 bases). The CDR3 covers 15 residues. Germline assignment: CDR1 SEHNR and CDR2 FQNEAQ (reference sequence). V was trimmed by 1 base and J by 1 base, leaving 10 bases between them. CDR3 nucleotides: TGTGCCAGCAGCTTAGGGGACCAGAGGAACACTGAAGCTTTCTTT. Translating it yields CASSLGDQRNTEAFF.

This chain uses TRBV19 with TRBJ1-2; D is unclear. The CDR3 consists of 14 residues. Germline V gene data show CDR1 as LNHDA and CDR2 as SQIVND (reference sequence). Trimming took off 3 bases at V and 4 bases at J, with 12 bases between the two ends. The CDR3 reads CASSISVHGYGYTF. CDR3 nucleotides: TGTGCCAGTAGTATTTCGGTACATGGCTATGGCTACACCTTC.

The genes are TRBV7-8 and TRBJ2-1; 10 nucleotides align to TRBD1. With V trimmed by 5 bases and J by 6 bases, 7 bases remained unmatched. Germline V gene sequence: CDR1 SGHVS, CDR2 FQNEAQ. The CDR3 contains 15 residues. CDR3 sequence reads: CASSRSRQGANEQFF. The CDR3 coding sequence is TGTGCCAGCAGCCGTAGTCGACAGGGGGCCAATGAGCAGTTCTTC.

This clonotype has a count of ten or more. This rearrangement joins TRBV7-2 to TRBJ1-4; unclear D gene. From germline, CDR1 is SGHTA and CDR2 FQGNSA. The CDR3 has 14 amino acids. V lost 1 base and J 3 bases, leaving 6 bases between the germline ends. The CDR3 DNA reads as TGTGCCAGCAGCTTAGGTTACCCTAATGAAAAACTGTTTTTT. Translating it yields CASSLGYPNEKLFF.

The chain couples TRBV4-1 to TRBJ1-1; 9 bases align to TRBD1. Per germline, CDR1 MGHRA and CDR2 YSYEKL. CDR3 length: 15 amino acids. The junction had 2 bases not matched to a gene; V was cut back by 3 bases and J by 0 bases. The DNA of the CDR3 is TGCGCCAGCAGCCATGGGGACAGGGTGAACACTGAAGCTTTCTTT. Translated, it gives CASSHGDRVNTEAFF.

The chain couples TRBV7-6 to TRBJ2-5; TRBD2 aligns across 13 bases. Germline V gene sequence: CDR1 SGHVS, CDR2 FNYEAQ. Unmatched junction bases numbered 4, after V lost 7 bases and J lost 2 bases. The CDR3 is 15 amino acids. CDR3 residues: CASTTGLAGQETQYF. The CDR3, as DNA: TGTGCCAGCACCACGGGACTAGCGGGACAAGAGACCCAGTACTTC.

The chain couples TRBV5-1 to TRBJ2-1; weak D call: TRBD1 (6 bases). This CDR3 region has 16 residues. V was shortened by 2 bases and J by 0 bases, with 12 bases between the two germline ends. Germline V CDR1 and CDR2: SGHRS, YFSETQ. CDR3 DNA sequence: TGCGCCAGCAGCTTATCGGACAGTCTCTCCTACAATGAGCAGTTCTTC. It yields the protein CASSLSDSLSYNEQFF.

This clonotype appeared a single time. V and J are TRBV2 and TRBJ1-2, with D perhaps matching TRBD1 (5 bases). Trimming took off 7 bases at V and 4 bases at J, with 10 bases between the two ends. Germline CDR1 reads SNHLY; CDR2 reads FYNNEI. CDR3 length: 12 amino acids. The CDR3 nucleotides read TGTGCCAGCAACTTCGACAGCTATGGCTACACCTTC. It specifies CASNFDSYGYTF.

This clonotype was observed a few times. V and J are TRBV19 and TRBJ2-7; 10 bases agree with TRBD1. The germline V gene has CDR1 LNHDA and CDR2 SQIVND (reference sequence). The CDR3 is made up of 15 amino acids. V trimming: 5 bases; J trimming: 7 bases; junction bases outside the gene matches: 11. The DNA of the CDR3 is TGTGCCAGTAGTCAATTCCCCGGGACAGGGGAAGAGCAGTACTTC. Translated: CASSQFPGTGEEQYF.

The chain carries TRBV20-1 and TRBJ2-1; D gene ambiguous. V was trimmed by 7 bases and J by 9 bases, leaving 22 bases between them. Germline V gene lookup returns CDR1 DFQATT and CDR2 SNEGSKA (reference sequence). This CDR3 contains 14 residues. The CDR3 coding sequence is TGCAGTGGGTCCCCGACCCTCACCCCCCTTGAGCAGTTCTTC. Amino acid sequence: CSGSPTLTPLEQFF.

The rearrangement joins TRBV19 to TRBJ2-2, with D unclear. The CDR3 is made up of 16 amino acids. Deletions cut 3 bases from V and 7 bases from J, with 18 bases between. Per germline, CDR1 LNHDA and CDR2 SQIVND (reference sequence). Here the CDR3 reads CASSMVFPAWGGELFF. CDR3 nucleotides: TGTGCCAGTAGTATGGTATTCCCAGCCTGGGGCGGGGAGCTGTTTTTT.

The sample holds a few counts of this clonotype. The gene calls are TRBV6-1 and TRBJ2-7; 7 bases are shared with TRBD1. After removal of 5 bases from V and 6 bases from J, the junction contained 4 bases not matched to a gene. The CDR3 has 12 residues. Germline CDR1 and CDR2: MNHNS and SASEGT. CDR3 in DNA: TGTGCCAGCAGTACCACAGGGGTCGAGCAGTACTTC. Translated, it gives CASSTTGVEQYF.